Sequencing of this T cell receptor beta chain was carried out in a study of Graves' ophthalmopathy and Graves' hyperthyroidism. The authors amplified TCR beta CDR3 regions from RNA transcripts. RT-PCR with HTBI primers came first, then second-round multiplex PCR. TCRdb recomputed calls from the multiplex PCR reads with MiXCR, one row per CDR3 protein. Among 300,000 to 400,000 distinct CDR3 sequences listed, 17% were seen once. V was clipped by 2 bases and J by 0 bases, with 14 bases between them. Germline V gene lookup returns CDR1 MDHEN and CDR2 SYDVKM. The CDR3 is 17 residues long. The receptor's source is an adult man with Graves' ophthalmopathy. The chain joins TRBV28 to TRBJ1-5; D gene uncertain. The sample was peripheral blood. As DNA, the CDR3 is TGTGCCAGCAGTTTACTTGTGGCACCGTATAGCAATCAGCCCCAGCATTTT. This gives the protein CASSLLVAPYSNQPQHF.